This is a list of T cell receptor beta chains from one sample in a study of shared clonotypes between healthy human individuals. TCRdb's copy holds only in-frame clones and misses some; the assay was immunoSEQ multiplex PCR. Of around 2,000,000 clones listed, about 94% are singletons. Sequencing was performed on naive CD8+ T cells sorted from blood. Receptors were obtained from a man in his late teens or twenties in good health. Each CDR3 is given with its conserved first and last residue. Each record gives: clone size, J gene, D gene, V gene, CDR3 DNA, CDR3 protein. A D gene is named only where the DNA matches it firmly. Only part of the rows carry a size: once, few, many, or a class if the clone is expanded.

once | TRBJ1-4 | . | TRBV5-5 | TGTGCCAGCAGCCTCTGGACCCTGCCTAATGAAAAACTGTTTTTT | CASSLWTLPNEKLFF
. | TRBJ1-1 | . | TRBV27 | TGTGCCAGCAGAGTATTAGGGGCGGTGAACACTGAAGCTTTCTTT | CASRVLGAVNTEAFF
few | TRBJ2-2 | . | TRBV13 | TGTGCCAGCAGCTTAGGACAGGGATTGTCGAACACCGGGGAGCTGTTTTTT | CASSLGQGLSNTGELFF
. | TRBJ1-2 | TRBD1 | TRBV7-9 | TGTGCCAGCAGCCACGGGGACAGGCCTAACTATGGCTACACCTTC | CASSHGDRPNYGYTF
. | TRBJ2-1 | . | TRBV7-9 | TGTGCCAGCAGCTTATCCACCGCCGTTGAGCAGTTCTTC | CASSLSTAVEQFF
once | TRBJ2-7 | TRBD2 | TRBV4-1 | TGCGCCAGCAGCCTAAACCCCGGACTAGCGGGAGTCGAGCAGTACTTC | CASSLNPGLAGVEQYF
. | TRBJ2-7 | . | TRBV28 | TGTGCCAGCAGACAAGAACAGGGTATGTACGAGCAGTACTTC | CASRQEQGMYEQYF
. | TRBJ1-5 | . | TRBV4-1 | TGCGCCAGCAGCCAAGTGGCAGGCAATCAGCCCCAGCATTTT | CASSQVAGNQPQHF
. | TRBJ2-7 | . | TRBV6-5 | TGTGCCAGCAGTTACTCGAAAGGGGTTAGGCCCTACGAGCAGTACTTC | CASSYSKGVRPYEQYF
. | TRBJ2-7 | . | TRBV6-5 | TGTGCCAGCAGTTACTCTGCAGGGTGGTCCTACGAGCAGTACTTC | CASSYSAGWSYEQYF
. | TRBJ2-2 | . | TRBV7-7 | TGTGCTAGCAGCTTCCGGGACGCGAACACCGGGGAGCTGTTTTTT | CASSFRDANTGELFF
. | TRBJ1-2 | . | TRBV28 | TGTGCCAGCAGTTCACCAGGTGAAGAAAACTATGGCTACACCTTC | CASSSPGEENYGYTF
. | TRBJ1-3 | . | TRBV4-1 | TGCGCCAGCAGCCCAATGACTGAGGGGCTTGGAAACACCATATATTTT | CASSPMTEGLGNTIYF
. | TRBJ2-5 | . | TRBV10-1 | TGCGCCAGCAGTGAGCGGGCGGCACAAGAGACCCAGTACTTC | CASSERAAQETQYF
few | TRBJ2-7 | . | TRBV13 | TGTGCCAGCAGCTTAGGGCAGACCTACGAGCAGTACTTC | CASSLGQTYEQYF
few | TRBJ2-1 | . | TRBV27 | TGTGCCAGCAGCCCCGGGAGTTACTCCTACAATGAGCAGTTCTTC | CASSPGSYSYNEQFF
. | TRBJ2-5 | . | TRBV18 | TGTGCCAGCTCACTCCGGACAGAGAAGTACCAAGAGACCCAGTACTTC | CASSLRTEKYQETQYF
. | TRBJ2-2 | TRBD1 | TRBV2 | TGTGCCAGCAGTGAGGACAGGGAAGGTCCCGGGGAGCTGTTTTTT | CASSEDREGPGELFF
. | TRBJ1-2 | . | TRBV5-6 | TGTGCCAGCAGCTACCAATCTAACTATGGCTACACCTTC | CASSYQSNYGYTF